Below, one T cell receptor beta chain is given with its context. Its specificity is unknown. The germline CDR1 and CDR2 sequences are SGHVS and FQNEAQ. CDR3 length equals 15 residues. V lost 5 bases, J lost 7 bases, and 9 bases stayed unmatched. PCR involved 60 Vbeta and 13 Jbeta primers. Original handling: Later, an analysis found around 80 million unique TCR beta chains, and 9.5 million to 12 million of these were shared. The table came from immunoSEQ multiplex PCR; TCRdb's copy has only in-frame clones and leaves some out. V and J calls and clone size are as listed in that table; D and trimming were resolved from the DNA. The data include approximately 180,000 clones; the top ten clones carry under 6.5%. This sample was taken from a study of cytomegalovirus exposure and HLA in healthy donors. Whole-study results and caveats: Most of the TCR beta V segments (in an earlier analysis) were productive either about 87% or about 30% of the time. TCR beta sequences reportedly predicted the HLA-A and HLA-B alleles of most subjects accurately.

The sample comprised PBMCs. The rearrangement links TRBV7-8 to TRBJ2-1; 9 bases line up with TRBD1. This sequence was found in a young man in good health and CMV-seronegative. The CDR3 DNA follows: TGTGCCAGCAGCAGGGGACAGGGCGAGGGAAATGAGCAGTTCTTC. Amino acids: CASSRGQGEGNEQFF.